This record looks at one T cell receptor beta chain sequence and its context. Its target is not known. This table comes from immunoSEQ multiplex PCR, and its TCRdb copy is limited to in-frame clones, with some not included. This sample carries some 170,000 clones, around nine tenths of them seen once, and the ten largest clones take over 9%. The sample originates from a study of cytomegalovirus exposure and HLA in healthy donors. Notes on the study in general: The tendency of first-cohort TCR clusters to co-occur in the roughly 120 validation repertoires was the finding of a later analysis. Reportedly, cytomegalovirus status was diagnosed with high sensitivity and specificity.

The donors were in the approximately 120-subject validation cohort, distinct from the 666-subject first cohort. Germline V gene data show CDR1 as MDHEN and CDR2 as SYDVKM. Between the trimmed V and J ends, which lost 1 base and 4 bases, there was a span of 10 bases. The CDR3 is 14 residues long. The sequencing input was PBMCs. The chain links TRBV28 to TRBJ2-5; D ambiguous. This TCR derives from a young woman in good health and CMV-seropositive. CDR3 sequence: CASSLSSRRETQYF. The CDR3 coding sequence is TGTGCCAGCAGTTTATCGTCTAGAAGAGAGACCCAGTACTTC.